These 21 T cell receptor beta chains originate from one sample sequenced in a study of blood T cells in healthy people across ages. Using a J-beta primer mix together with a sample-barcoded 5' primer, a second PCR was run for about 7 to 12 cycles. In TCRdb, the 5' RACE reads were re-called with MiXCR into one record per CDR3 protein. The sample includes around 750,000 distinct CDR3 sequences, about 53% of them seen just once. Sequenced input: blood. These receptors all stem from a man older than 75 in good health.

The gene calls are TRBV20-1 and TRBJ2-5, with a weak D call TRBD1 (6 bases). The V gene lost 5 bases and the J gene lost 2 bases, with 12 bases spanning the gap. The germline gives CDR1 DFQATT, CDR2 SNEGSKA (reference sequence). The CDR3 consists of 13 residues. The CDR3 here is CSARDKYQETQYF. CDR3 nucleotides: TGCAGTGCTCGGGACAAGTATCAAGAGACCCAGTACTTC.

To note about this clonotype: The junction and the germline gene differ at one end; a read error may be behind it. The chain carries TRBV12-3 or TRBV12-4 and TRBJ2-3; 8 bases match TRBD2. CDR3 length: 14 residues. The DNA for the CDR3 is TGTGCCAGCAGTTTCAGCGGGAGCACAGATACGGAGTATTTT. Encoded protein: CASSFSGSTDTEYF.

The gene calls are TRBV5-1 and TRBJ2-2; 8 bases map to TRBD2. CDR1 is SGHRS and CDR2 is YFSETQ in the germline V gene. CDR3 size: 18 residues. Trimming cost V 0 bases and J 4 bases; bases outside gene matches: 11. DNA of the CDR3: TGCGCCAGCAGCTTGGTTCCTAGCGGGTCCTACTCCACCGGGGAGCTGTTTTTT. It encodes CASSLVPSGSYSTGELFF.

This clonotype was detected only once. V usage is TRBV29-1 and J usage is TRBJ2-7; 7 nucleotides match TRBD2. Germline CDR1 and CDR2: SQVTM and ANQGSEA. CDR3 size: 14 residues. V dropped 5 bases and J dropped 6; count of bases not matched to a gene: 13. The CDR3 nucleotides are TGCAGCGTTTTCCTAGCGGTGGGATCAGCCGAGCAGTACTTC. It codes for CSVFLAVGSAEQYF.

Details on this clonotype: At one boundary the junction diverges from the germline segment, which might be a read error. The V call is TRBV11-3, the J call TRBJ2-6; D not resolved. Germline V gives CDR1 SGHNT, CDR2 YENEEA. CDR3 length equals 15 residues. CDR3 in amino acids: CAGSLGRPGANVLTF. The CDR3 DNA follows: TGTGCCGGCAGCTTAGGAAGGCCTGGGGCCAACGTCCTGACTTTC. Complete variable domain (other parts from reference TRBV11-3 and TRBJ2-6): EAGVVQSPRYKIIEKKQPVAFWCNPISGHNTLYWYLQNLGQGPELLIRYENEEAVDDSQLPKDRFSAERLKGVDSTLKIQPAELGDSAVYLCAGSLGRPGANVLTFGAGSRLTVL.

The rearrangement links TRBV7-2 to TRBJ2-1; TRBD1 matches at 11 bases. Germline-derived CDR1 and CDR2 are SGHTA and FQGNSA. The V and J ends lost 2 bases and 4 bases, in that order; junction bases with no gene match: 7. This CDR3 comprises 17 residues. Here the CDR3 DNA reads TGTGCCAGCAGCTTACTGGGACAGGGGGAGTTTTACAATGAGCAGTTCTTC. Its protein is CASSLLGQGEFYNEQFF.

This clonotype came up once. J is TRBJ2-7 and V is TRBV6-2 or TRBV6-3, with 8 bases matching TRBD2. V shed 7 bases and J 0 bases; nucleotides not matched to a gene: 5. The CDR3 consists of 14 residues. The germline V gene encodes CDR1 MNHEY and CDR2 SVGEGT. CDR3 sequence reads: CASKVGTSSYEQYF. The CDR3 DNA is TGTGCCAGCAAGGTGGGGACTAGCTCCTACGAGCAGTACTTC.

This clonotype was detected only once. The gene calls are TRBV7-9 and TRBJ2-3; the match to TRBD2 covers 8 bases. The CDR3 has 14 amino acids. Unmatched junction bases numbered 7, after V lost 5 bases and J lost 6 bases. The germline CDR1 and CDR2 sequences are SEHNR and FQNEAQ (reference sequence). CDR3 coding DNA: TGTGCCAGCAGCCCGGGGGGGGCGGTGGATACGCAGTATTTT. Translation: CASSPGGAVDTQYF.

The chain joins TRBV28 to TRBJ2-7; D perhaps matches TRBD1 (6 bases). The CDR3 is made up of 16 amino acids. The V and J ends lost 6 bases and 2 bases respectively, with 20 bases between them. Germline V gene lookup returns CDR1 MDHEN and CDR2 SYDVKM. The CDR3 spells CASSPPTGFITYEQYF. The CDR3 DNA follows: TGTGCCAGCAGCCCACCCACAGGGTTTATCACCTACGAGCAGTACTTC.

V and J are TRBV6-6 and TRBJ1-2; D gene ambiguous. From germline, CDR1 is MNHNY and CDR2 SVGAGI (reference sequence). The CDR3 is made up of 15 amino acids. The V gene lost 0 bases and the J gene lost 0 bases, with 8 bases spanning the gap. The CDR3 region is CASSYSSGPNYGYTF. CDR3 bases: TGTGCCAGCAGTTACTCGTCCGGGCCTAACTATGGCTACACCTTC.

The chain combines TRBV6-5 with TRBJ1-2, with D possibly matching TRBD1 (5 bases). Germline V gene lookup returns CDR1 MNHEY and CDR2 SVGAGI. CDR3 length: 18 amino acids. V was pared by 0 bases and J by 4 bases, with 21 bases between. DNA of the CDR3: TGTGCCAGCAGTTACTCGTGGACCCTCGACAGATCCCCCTATGGCTACACCTTC. It translates to CASSYSWTLDRSPYGYTF.

This sequence joins TRBV20-1 and TRBJ2-5; 8 nucleotides match TRBD1. The CDR3 has 16 residues. The germline gives CDR1 DFQATT, CDR2 SNEGSKA (reference sequence). V shed 0 bases and J 6 bases; nucleotides not matched to a gene: 12. The CDR3 DNA sequence: TGCAGTGCTAGAGAGGGCTGGGGAGACAGGGGAAAGACCCAGTACTTC. It encodes CSAREGWGDRGKTQYF.

This sequence joins TRBV5-5 and TRBJ2-5; D could derive from TRBD1 or TRBD2 (6 bases each). V lost 0 bases to trimming and J lost 11 bases, with 20 bases between them. Germline assignment: CDR1 SGHKS and CDR2 YYEKEE (reference sequence). The CDR3 is 15 amino acids. In nucleotides, the CDR3 is TGTGCCAGCAGCTTGGAGGGGGGACCCTACAATGAGCAGTACTTC. This sequence encodes CASSLEGGPYNEQYF.

This chain uses TRBV28 with TRBJ2-5; TRBD1 matches at 8 bases. CDR1 and CDR2 (germline): MDHEN, SYDVKM. The trim removed 7 bases at V and 13 bases at J, leaving 11 bases unmatched. This CDR3 region has 12 residues. The CDR3, as DNA: TGTGCCAGCAACTCCCTCGGGACAGGAGCGTACTTC. Translated, it gives CASNSLGTGAYF.

The chain uses TRBV7-8 and TRBJ1-4; D is possibly TRBD1 (6 bases). The CDR3 extends over 16 amino acids. Deletions cut 0 bases from V and 5 bases from J, with 13 bases between. Germline CDR1 and CDR2: SGHVS and FQNEAQ. The CDR3 DNA reads as TGTGCCAGCAGCTTAGCCGGCACAGGGCGGAATGAAAAACTGTTTTTT. As protein: CASSLAGTGRNEKLFF. Combining the CDR3 with reference TRBV7-8 and TRBJ1-4 gives the whole variable domain GAGVSQSPRYKVAKRGQDVALRCDPISGHVSLFWYQQALGQGPEFLTYFQNEAQLDKSGLPSDRFFAERPEGSVSTLKIQRTQQEDSAVYLCASSLAGTGRNEKLFFGSGTQLSVL.

V gene TRBV6-5 combines with J gene TRBJ2-3, with D maybe TRBD2 (6 bases). The CDR3 spans 19 residues. Trimming took 4 bases from V and 3 from J, leaving 26 bases between them. The V gene's germline CDR1 is MNHEY and CDR2 SVGAGI. The CDR3 is CASSSSPSHFGGKTDTQYF. CDR3 DNA: TGTGCCAGCAGTTCTTCCCCTTCCCACTTCGGGGGAAAGACAGATACGCAGTATTTT.

Comment on this clonotype: A much larger clone lies one base from this, so it may be a read error. The J gene is TRBJ1-5, the V gene TRBV20-1; 9 bases align to TRBD1. The germline V gene encodes CDR1 DFQATT and CDR2 SNEGSKA (reference sequence). This CDR3 has 14 residues. DNA of the CDR3: TGCAGTGTCACACAGGGGGCTTTGGATCAGTCCCAGCATTTT. It codes for CSVTQGALDQSQHF.

The chain combines TRBV12-3 or TRBV12-4 with TRBJ2-7; D is ambiguous. CDR3 size: 13 residues. Deletions cut 4 bases from V and 5 bases from J, with 12 bases between. CDR3 residues: CASSSPGVDEQYF. CDR3 nucleotide sequence: TGTGCCAGCAGTTCTCCCGGTGTGGACGAGCAGTACTTC.

The chain combines TRBV4-2 with TRBJ2-5; 15 nucleotides align to TRBD2. Germline V gene lookup returns CDR1 LGHNA and CDR2 YNFKEQ. The CDR3 contains 17 residues. J gave up 4 bases and V 4 bases, and 7 bases lay outside the gene matches. The CDR3 DNA sequence: TGTGCCAGCAGCCCGGGACTAGCGGGAGGATTGGGAGAGACCCAGTACTTC. This sequence encodes CASSPGLAGGLGETQYF.

The rearrangement uses TRBV27 and TRBJ2-7; a possible D gene is TRBD2 (6 bases). The V end was cut by 5 bases, the J end by 4 bases, with 21 bases between. Germline CDR1 and CDR2: MNHEY and SMNVEV (reference sequence). CDR3 size: 16 residues. Here the CDR3 reads CASSPHRGSYWYEQYF. CDR3 bases: TGTGCCAGCAGTCCCCACCGGGGGTCCTATTGGTACGAGCAGTACTTC.

The genes are TRBV20-1 and TRBJ2-1, with 10 bases aligning to TRBD2. The CDR3 totals 17 residues. Germline CDR1 reads DFQATT; CDR2 reads SNEGSKA (reference sequence). With 1 base clipped from V and 3 bases from J, the junction kept 9 bases outside the gene matches. The CDR3 coding sequence is TGCAGTGCTAGAGTGGCTAGCGGGAGTCTTTTCTACAATGAGCAGTTCTTC. Translation: CSARVASGSLFYNEQFF.